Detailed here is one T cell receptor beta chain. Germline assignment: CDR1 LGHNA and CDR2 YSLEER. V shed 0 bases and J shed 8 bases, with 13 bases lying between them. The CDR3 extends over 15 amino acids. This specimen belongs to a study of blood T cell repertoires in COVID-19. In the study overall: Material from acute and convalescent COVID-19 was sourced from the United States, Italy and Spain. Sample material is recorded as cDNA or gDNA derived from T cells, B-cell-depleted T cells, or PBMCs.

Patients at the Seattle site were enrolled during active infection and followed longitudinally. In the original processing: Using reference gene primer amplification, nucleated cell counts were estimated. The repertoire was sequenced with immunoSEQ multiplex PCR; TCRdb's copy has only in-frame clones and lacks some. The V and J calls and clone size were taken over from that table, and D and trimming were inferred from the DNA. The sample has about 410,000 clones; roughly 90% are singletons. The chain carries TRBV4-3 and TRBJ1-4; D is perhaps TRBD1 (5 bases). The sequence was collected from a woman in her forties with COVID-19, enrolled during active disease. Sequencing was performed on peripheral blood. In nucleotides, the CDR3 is TGCGCCAGCAGCCAAGATCCTCAGGGTGGCGAAAAACTGTTTTTT. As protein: CASSQDPQGGEKLFF.